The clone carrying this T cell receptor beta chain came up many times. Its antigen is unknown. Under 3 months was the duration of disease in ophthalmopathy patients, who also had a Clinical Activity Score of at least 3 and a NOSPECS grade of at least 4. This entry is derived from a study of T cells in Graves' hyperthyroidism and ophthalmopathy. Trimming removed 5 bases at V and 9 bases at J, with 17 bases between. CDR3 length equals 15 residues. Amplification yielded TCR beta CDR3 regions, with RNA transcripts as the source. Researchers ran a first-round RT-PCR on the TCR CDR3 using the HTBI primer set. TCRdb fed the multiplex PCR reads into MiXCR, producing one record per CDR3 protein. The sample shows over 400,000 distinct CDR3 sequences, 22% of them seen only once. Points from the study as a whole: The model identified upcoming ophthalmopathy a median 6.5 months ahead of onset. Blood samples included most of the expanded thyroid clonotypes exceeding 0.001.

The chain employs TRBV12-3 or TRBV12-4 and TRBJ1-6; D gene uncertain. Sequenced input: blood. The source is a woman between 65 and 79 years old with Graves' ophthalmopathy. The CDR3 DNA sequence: TGTGCCAGCAGTCCGAACCTCCTCTGGGCTTCACCCCTCCACTTT. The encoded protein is CASSPNLLWASPLHF.